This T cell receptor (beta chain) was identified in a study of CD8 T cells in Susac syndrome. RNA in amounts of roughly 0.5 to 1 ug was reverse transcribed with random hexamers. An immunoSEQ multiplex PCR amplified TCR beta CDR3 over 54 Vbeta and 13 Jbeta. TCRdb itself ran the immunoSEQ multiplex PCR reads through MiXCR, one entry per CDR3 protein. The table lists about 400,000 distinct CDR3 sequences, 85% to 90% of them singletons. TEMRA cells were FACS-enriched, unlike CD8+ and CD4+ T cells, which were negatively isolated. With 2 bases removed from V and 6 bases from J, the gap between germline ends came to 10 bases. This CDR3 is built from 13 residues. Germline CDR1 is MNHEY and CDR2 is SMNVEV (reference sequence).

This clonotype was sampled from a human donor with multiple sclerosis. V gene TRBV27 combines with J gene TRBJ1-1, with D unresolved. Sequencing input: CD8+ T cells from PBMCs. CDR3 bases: TGTGCCAGCAGTTTAATCGGCGGCCCTGAAGCTTTCTTT. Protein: CASSLIGGPEAFF.